Below are 12 T cell receptor beta chains sequenced from a single sample in a study of T cells in Graves' hyperthyroidism and ophthalmopathy. Using RNA transcripts as the source, TCR beta CDR3 regions were amplified. Using the HTBI primer set, a first-round RT-PCR was run on the TCR CDR3. In TCRdb, the multiplex PCR reads were re-called with MiXCR into one record per CDR3 protein. The profile shows roughly 570,000 distinct CDR3 sequences, roughly 46% of them singletons. The sample taken for sequencing was peripheral blood or thyroid tissue (not recorded which). These receptors were obtained from a woman between 18 and 29 years old with Graves' hyperthyroidism.

The chain employs TRBV30 and TRBJ1-2, with D possibly matching TRBD1 (5 bases). Between the trimmed V and J ends, which lost 2 bases and 3 bases, there was a span of 19 bases. CDR3 length: 16 residues. Germline CDR1 and CDR2: GTSNPN and SVGIG (reference sequence). This CDR3 reads CAWSTRAVREHYGYTF. The CDR3 DNA sequence: TGTGCCTGGAGTACGAGGGCGGTCAGGGAGCACTATGGCTACACCTTC.

This clonotype was detected many times. The chain uses TRBV20-1 and TRBJ1-3; 7 nucleotides agree with TRBD1. The V gene's germline CDR1 is DFQATT and CDR2 SNEGSKA (reference sequence). The CDR3 spans 13 residues. V was clipped by 5 bases and J by 2 bases; unmatched bases: 3. The CDR3 region has the DNA TGCAGTGCTTCGACAGGGACTGGAAACACCATATATTTT. This translates into CSASTGTGNTIYF.

The CDR3, as DNA: TGTGCCACCAGTGATTTGTCAGGGAAGTACAATGGCTACACCTTC. Its translation: CATSDLSGKYNGYTF. This chain links TRBV24-1 with TRBJ1-2, with D perhaps matching TRBD1 (5 bases). CDR3 length equals 15 residues. V lost 0 bases and J 6 bases, leaving 13 bases between the germline ends. The germline V gene has CDR1 KGHDR and CDR2 SFDVKD.

This clonotype was observed at least ten times. This rearrangement joins TRBV2 to TRBJ2-5; 8 nucleotides match TRBD2. The ends lost 7 bases at V and 1 base at J; junction bases unmatched: 11. The germline gives CDR1 SNHLY, CDR2 FYNNEI. This CDR3 contains 16 residues. The CDR3 is CASTPGLGPIQETQYF. The CDR3 nucleotides are TGTGCCAGCACTCCGGGACTAGGACCTATCCAAGAGACCCAGTACTTC.

This clonotype has a count of ten or more. This sequence joins TRBV9 and TRBJ2-7; the D is unclear. This CDR3 is 16 amino acids long. V gave up 0 bases and J gave up 0 bases, with 13 bases separating them. In germline, CDR1 is SGDLS, CDR2 YYNGEE. CDR3 bases: TGTGCCAGCAGCGTAGATGGTAGGGCCAGCTCCTACGAGCAGTACTTC. It encodes CASSVDGRASSYEQYF.

This clonotype was seen at least ten times. One end of the junction varies from germline; a read error may be responsible. The chain has TRBV4-1 and TRBJ1-5; D is undetermined. This CDR3 has 13 amino acids. Germline V gene sequence: CDR1 MGHRA, CDR2 YSYEKL. CDR3 nucleotide sequence: TGCGCCAGCAGCCAAGAACGGGGTCAGCGCCAGCATTTT. Its translation: CASSQERGQRQHF.

Concerning this clonotype: Possible read error: a much larger clone is one base away. V usage is TRBV7-2 and J usage is TRBJ1-5, with D possibly being TRBD1 (6 bases). This CDR3 is built from 16 residues. Germline V gene lookup returns CDR1 SGHTA and CDR2 FQGNSA. The CDR3 region is CAGSLAKGGFNQPQHF. CDR3 nucleotide sequence: TGTGCCGGCAGCTTAGCGAAGGGGGGGTTTAATCAGCCCCAGCATTTT. The complete variable domain, with remaining parts taken from reference TRBV7-2 and TRBJ1-5, reads GAGVSQSPSNKVTEKGKDVELRCDPISGHTALYWYRQSLGQGLEFLIYFQGNSAPDKSGLPSDRFSAERTGGSVSTLTIQRTQQEDSAVYLCAGSLAKGGFNQPQHFGDGTRLSIL.

CDR3 sequence (DNA): TGTGCCAGCAGTGTGTGGGCGGGTAATGAGCAGTTCTTC. Residues: CASSVWAGNEQFF. The V call is TRBV25-1, the J call TRBJ2-1; perhaps TRBD2 as D (5 bases). Per germline, CDR1 MGHDK and CDR2 SYGVNS. The V end lost 4 bases, the J end lost 7 bases, and 11 bases lay between the germline ends. This CDR3 spans 13 amino acids.

This clonotype appeared many times. The chain is built from TRBV20-1 and TRBJ1-1, with D unresolved. CDR1 and CDR2 from the germline V gene are DFQATT and SNEGSKA (reference sequence). CDR3 size: 14 residues. V was shortened by 0 bases and J by 1 base, with 9 bases between the two germline ends. The CDR3 region is CSARDNAENTEAFF. The CDR3, as DNA: TGCAGTGCTAGAGATAACGCCGAGAACACTGAAGCTTTCTTT.

This sequence joins TRBV29-1 and TRBJ1-1, with a possible D match to TRBD1 (6 bases). Trimming left V 8 bases short and J 1 base short, with 17 bases between. This CDR3 region has 14 residues. Germline lookup yields CDR1 SQVTM and CDR2 ANQGSEA. Here the CDR3 reads CSTTGMGRNTEAFF. The CDR3 nucleotides are TGCAGCACAACAGGGATGGGAAGGAACACTGAAGCTTTCTTT. Combining the CDR3 with reference TRBV29-1 and TRBJ1-1 gives the whole variable domain SAVISQKPSRDICQRGTSLTIQCQVDSQVTMMFWYRQQPGQSLTLIATANQGSEATYESGFVIDKFPISRPNLTFSTLTVSNMSPEDSSIYLCSTTGMGRNTEAFFGQGTRLTVV.

There are many counts of this clonotype. The J gene is TRBJ2-5, the V gene TRBV5-5; TRBD1 aligns across 8 bases. The CDR3 loop spans 12 amino acids. Germline trimming cut 5 bases from V and 5 bases from J; bases unmatched to any gene: 2. The germline gives CDR1 SGHKS, CDR2 YYEKEE (reference sequence). CDR3 residues: CASSTGGETQYF. The CDR3 coding sequence is TGTGCCAGCAGTACAGGGGGGGAGACCCAGTACTTC.

This chain uses TRBV29-1 with TRBJ1-1, with TRBD1 matching 9 bases. The CDR3 runs 12 residues. From germline, CDR1 is SQVTM and CDR2 ANQGSEA. J was trimmed by 10 bases and V by 6 bases; bases with no gene match: 9. The CDR3 DNA sequence: TGCAGCGTCATCGGGACAGGGCCAGGAGCTTTCTTT. Protein product: CSVIGTGPGAFF.